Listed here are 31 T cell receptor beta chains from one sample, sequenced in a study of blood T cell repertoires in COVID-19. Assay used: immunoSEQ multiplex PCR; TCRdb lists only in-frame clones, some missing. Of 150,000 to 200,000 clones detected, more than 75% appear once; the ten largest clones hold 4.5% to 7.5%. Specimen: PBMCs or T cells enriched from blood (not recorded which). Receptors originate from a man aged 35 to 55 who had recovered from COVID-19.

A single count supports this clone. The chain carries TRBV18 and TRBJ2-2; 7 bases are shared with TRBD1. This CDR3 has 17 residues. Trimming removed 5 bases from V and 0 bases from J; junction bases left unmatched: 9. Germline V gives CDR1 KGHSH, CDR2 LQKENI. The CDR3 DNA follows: TGTGCCAGCTCATCCAACAGACAGGGAACGAACACCGGGGAGCTGTTTTTT. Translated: CASSSNRQGTNTGELFF.

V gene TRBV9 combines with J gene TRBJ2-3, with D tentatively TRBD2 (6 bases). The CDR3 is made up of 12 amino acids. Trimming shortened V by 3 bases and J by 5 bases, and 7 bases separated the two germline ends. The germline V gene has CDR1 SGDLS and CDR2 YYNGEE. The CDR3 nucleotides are TGTGCCAGCAGCGGAGCGGGAGATACGCAGTATTTT. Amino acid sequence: CASSGAGDTQYF.

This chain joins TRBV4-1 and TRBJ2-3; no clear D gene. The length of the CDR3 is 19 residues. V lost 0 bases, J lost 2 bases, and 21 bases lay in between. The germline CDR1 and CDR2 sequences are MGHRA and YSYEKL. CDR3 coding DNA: TGCGCCAGCAGCCAAGATCAAAGCGCGACTGGCAGATCCACAGATACGCAGTATTTT. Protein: CASSQDQSATGRSTDTQYF.

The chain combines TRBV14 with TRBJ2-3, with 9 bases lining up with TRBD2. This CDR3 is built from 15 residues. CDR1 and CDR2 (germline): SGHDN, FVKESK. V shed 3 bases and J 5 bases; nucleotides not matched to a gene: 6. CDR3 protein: CASSQERGALDTQYF. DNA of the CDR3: TGTGCCAGCAGCCAGGAGCGGGGGGCCCTAGATACGCAGTATTTT.

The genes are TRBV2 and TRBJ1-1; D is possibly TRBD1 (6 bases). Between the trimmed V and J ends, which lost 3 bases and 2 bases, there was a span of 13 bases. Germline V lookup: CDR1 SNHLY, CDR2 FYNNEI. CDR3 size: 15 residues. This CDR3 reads CASSEQGIGNTEAFF. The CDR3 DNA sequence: TGTGCCAGCAGTGAGCAGGGGATTGGAAACACTGAAGCTTTCTTT.

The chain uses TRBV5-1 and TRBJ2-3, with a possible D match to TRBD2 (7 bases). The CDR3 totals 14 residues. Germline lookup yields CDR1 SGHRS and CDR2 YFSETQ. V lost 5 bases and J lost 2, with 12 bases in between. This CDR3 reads CASRVGGATDTQYF. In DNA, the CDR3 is TGCGCCAGCAGAGTGGGGGGGGCCACAGATACGCAGTATTTT.

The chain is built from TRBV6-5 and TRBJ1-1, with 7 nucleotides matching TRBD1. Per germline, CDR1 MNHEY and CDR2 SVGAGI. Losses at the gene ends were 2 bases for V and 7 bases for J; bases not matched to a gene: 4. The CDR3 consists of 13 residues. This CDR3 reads CASSYRDSGEAFF. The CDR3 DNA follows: TGTGCCAGCAGTTACAGGGACAGCGGTGAAGCTTTCTTT.

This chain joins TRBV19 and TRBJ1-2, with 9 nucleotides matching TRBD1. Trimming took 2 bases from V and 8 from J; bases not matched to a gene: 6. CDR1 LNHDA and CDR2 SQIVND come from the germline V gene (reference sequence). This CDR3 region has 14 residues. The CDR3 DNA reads TGTGCCAGTAGTATAAGGGACAGGGAGGGCGGCTACACCTTC. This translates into CASSIRDREGGYTF.

CDR3 nucleotide sequence: TGTGCCAGCAGCCAGGGACTAGCGGGGGGGAATGAGCAGTTCTTC. This encodes CASSQGLAGGNEQFF. The chain is built from TRBV7-2 and TRBJ2-1, with TRBD2 identical over 16 bases. Germline loops: CDR1 SGHTA, CDR2 FQGNSA. The CDR3 runs to 15 residues. Trimming took 5 bases from V and 7 from J; bases not matched to a gene: 2. Full variable domain (remainder filled in from reference TRBV7-2 and TRBJ2-1): GAGVSQSPSNKVTEKGKDVELRCDPISGHTALYWYRQSLGQGLEFLIYFQGNSAPDKSGLPSDRFSAERTGGSVSTLTIQRTQQEDSAVYLCASSQGLAGGNEQFFGPGTRLTVL.

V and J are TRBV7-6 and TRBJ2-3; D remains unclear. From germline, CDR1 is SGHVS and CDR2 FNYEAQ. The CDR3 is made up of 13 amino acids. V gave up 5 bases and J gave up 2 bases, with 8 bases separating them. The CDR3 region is CASSPSVTDTQYF. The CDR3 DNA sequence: TGTGCCAGCAGCCCCTCGGTCACAGATACGCAGTATTTT. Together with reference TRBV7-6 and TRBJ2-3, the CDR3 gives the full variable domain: GAGVSQSPRYKVTKRGQDVALRCDPISGHVSLYWYRQALGQGPEFLTYFNYEAQQDKSGLPNDRFSAERPEGSISTLTIQRTEQRDSAMYRCASSPSVTDTQYFGPGTRLTVL.

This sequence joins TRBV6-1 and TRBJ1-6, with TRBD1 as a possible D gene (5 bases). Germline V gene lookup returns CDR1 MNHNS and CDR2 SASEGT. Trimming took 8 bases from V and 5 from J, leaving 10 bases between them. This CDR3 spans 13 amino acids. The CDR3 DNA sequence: TGTGCCAGCCGGACAACTAATAATTCACCCCTCCACTTT. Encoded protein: CASRTTNNSPLHF.

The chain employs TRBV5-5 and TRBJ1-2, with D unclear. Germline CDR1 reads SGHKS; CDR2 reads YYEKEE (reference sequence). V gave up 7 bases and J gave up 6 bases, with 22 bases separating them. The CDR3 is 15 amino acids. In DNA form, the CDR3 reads TGTGCCAGCCGGGCGGGAGGAGGTACCGGCCATGGCTACACCTTC. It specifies CASRAGGGTGHGYTF.

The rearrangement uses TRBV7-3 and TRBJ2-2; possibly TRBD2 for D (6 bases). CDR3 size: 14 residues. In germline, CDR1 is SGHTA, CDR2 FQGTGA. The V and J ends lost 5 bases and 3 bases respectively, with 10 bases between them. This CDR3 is CASSTTGDTGELFF. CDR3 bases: TGTGCCAGCAGCACCACGGGGGACACCGGGGAGCTGTTTTTT.

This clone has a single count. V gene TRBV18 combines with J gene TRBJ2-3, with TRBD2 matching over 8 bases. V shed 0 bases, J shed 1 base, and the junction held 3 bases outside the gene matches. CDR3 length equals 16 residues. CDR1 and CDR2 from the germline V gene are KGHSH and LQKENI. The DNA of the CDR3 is TGTGCCAGCTCACCACCAGCAGCGGGGGGCACAGATACGCAGTATTTT. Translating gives CASSPPAAGGTDTQYF.

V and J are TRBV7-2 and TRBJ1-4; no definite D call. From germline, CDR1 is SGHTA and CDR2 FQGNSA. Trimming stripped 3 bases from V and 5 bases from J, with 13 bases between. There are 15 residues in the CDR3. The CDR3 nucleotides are TGTGCCAGCAGCTTGGCGCGGAGTCAAAATGAAAAACTGTTTTTT. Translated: CASSLARSQNEKLFF.

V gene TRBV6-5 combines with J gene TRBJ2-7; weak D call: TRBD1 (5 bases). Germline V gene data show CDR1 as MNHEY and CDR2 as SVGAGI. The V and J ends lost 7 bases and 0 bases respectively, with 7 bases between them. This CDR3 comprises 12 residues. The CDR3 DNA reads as TGTGCCAGCACCGACAGCTCCTACGAGCAGTACTTC. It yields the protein CASTDSSYEQYF.

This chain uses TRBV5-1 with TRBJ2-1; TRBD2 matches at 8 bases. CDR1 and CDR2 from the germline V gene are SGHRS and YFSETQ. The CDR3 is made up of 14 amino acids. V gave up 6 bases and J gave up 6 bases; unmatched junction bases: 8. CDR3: CASKVTSGLNEQFF. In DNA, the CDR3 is TGCGCCAGCAAGGTCACTAGCGGTCTCAATGAGCAGTTCTTC.

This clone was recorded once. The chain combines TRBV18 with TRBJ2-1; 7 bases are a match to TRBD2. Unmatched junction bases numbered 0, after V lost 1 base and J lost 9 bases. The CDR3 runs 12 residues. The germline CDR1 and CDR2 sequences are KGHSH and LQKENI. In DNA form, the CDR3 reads TGTGCCAGCTCACCACGCGGGGGTGAGCAGTTCTTC. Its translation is CASSPRGGEQFF.

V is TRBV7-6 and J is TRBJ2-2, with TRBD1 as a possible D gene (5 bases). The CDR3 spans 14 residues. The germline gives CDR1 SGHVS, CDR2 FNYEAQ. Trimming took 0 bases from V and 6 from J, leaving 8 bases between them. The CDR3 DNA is TGTGCCAGCAGCTTAGCGAGCAGGGCCGGGGAGCTGTTTTTT. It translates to CASSLASRAGELFF.

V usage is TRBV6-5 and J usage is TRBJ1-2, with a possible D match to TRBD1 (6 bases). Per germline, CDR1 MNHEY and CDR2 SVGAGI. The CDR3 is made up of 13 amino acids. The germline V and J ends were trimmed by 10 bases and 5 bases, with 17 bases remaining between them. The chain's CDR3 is CAIERGGAYGYTF. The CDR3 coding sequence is TGTGCCATAGAAAGGGGGGGGGCATATGGCTACACCTTC.

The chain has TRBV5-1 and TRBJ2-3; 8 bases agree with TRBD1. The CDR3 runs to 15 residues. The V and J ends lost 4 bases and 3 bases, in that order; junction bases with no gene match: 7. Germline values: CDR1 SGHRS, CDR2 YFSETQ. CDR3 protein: CASSPGQGTTDTQYF. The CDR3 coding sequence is TGCGCCAGCAGCCCCGGACAGGGAACGACAGATACGCAGTATTTT.

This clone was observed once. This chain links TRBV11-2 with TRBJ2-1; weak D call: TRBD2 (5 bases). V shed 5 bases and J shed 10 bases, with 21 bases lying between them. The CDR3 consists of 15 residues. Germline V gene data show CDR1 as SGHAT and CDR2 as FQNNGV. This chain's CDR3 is CASSQSPGQSGEQFF. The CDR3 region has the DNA TGTGCCAGCAGCCAGTCCCCCGGCCAGTCGGGGGAGCAGTTCTTC.

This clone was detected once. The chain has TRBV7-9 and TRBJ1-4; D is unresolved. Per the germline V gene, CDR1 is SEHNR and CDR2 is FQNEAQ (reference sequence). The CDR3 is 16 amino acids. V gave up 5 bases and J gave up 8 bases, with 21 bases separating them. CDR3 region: CASSRIPVGWEEKLFF. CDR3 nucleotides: TGTGCCAGCAGCCGGATCCCGGTAGGGTGGGAGGAAAAACTGTTTTTT.

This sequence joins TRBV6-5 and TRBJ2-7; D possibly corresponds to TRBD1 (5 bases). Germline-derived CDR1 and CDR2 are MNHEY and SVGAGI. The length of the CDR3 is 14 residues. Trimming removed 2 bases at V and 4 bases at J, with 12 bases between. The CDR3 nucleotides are TGTGCCAGCAGTTACACAGGTGCAGTATACGAGCAGTACGTC. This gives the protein CASSYTGAVYEQYV.

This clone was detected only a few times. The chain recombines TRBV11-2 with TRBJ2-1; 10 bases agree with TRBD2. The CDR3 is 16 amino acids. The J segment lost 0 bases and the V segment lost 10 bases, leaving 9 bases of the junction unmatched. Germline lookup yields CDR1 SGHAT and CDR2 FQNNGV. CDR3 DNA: TGTGCCACTTTACTAGCGGGGTCTAGCTCCTACAATGAGCAGTTCTTC. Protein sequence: CATLLAGSSSYNEQFF.

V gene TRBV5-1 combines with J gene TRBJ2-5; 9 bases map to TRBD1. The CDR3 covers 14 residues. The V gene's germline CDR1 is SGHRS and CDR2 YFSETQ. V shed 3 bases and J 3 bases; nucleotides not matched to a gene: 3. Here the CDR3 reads CASSSTGGKETQYF. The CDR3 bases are TGCGCCAGCAGCTCGACAGGGGGTAAAGAGACCCAGTACTTC.

In DNA form, the CDR3 reads TGTGCCAGCAGCCAAGATCTGGGGGGGGGCAATGAGCAGTTCTTC. This gives the protein CASSQDLGGGNEQFF. V is TRBV4-2 and J is TRBJ2-1; 7 bases are a match to TRBD2. J was trimmed by 6 bases and V by 0 bases; bases with no gene match: 5. The CDR3 consists of 15 residues. CDR1 and CDR2 (germline): LGHNA, YNFKEQ.

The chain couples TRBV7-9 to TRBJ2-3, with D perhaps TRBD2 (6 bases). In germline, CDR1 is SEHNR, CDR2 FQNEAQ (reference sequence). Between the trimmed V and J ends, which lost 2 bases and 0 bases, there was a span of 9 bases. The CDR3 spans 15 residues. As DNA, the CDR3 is TGTGCCAGCAGCTTACCCGGGAGAAGCACAGATACGCAGTATTTT. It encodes CASSLPGRSTDTQYF.

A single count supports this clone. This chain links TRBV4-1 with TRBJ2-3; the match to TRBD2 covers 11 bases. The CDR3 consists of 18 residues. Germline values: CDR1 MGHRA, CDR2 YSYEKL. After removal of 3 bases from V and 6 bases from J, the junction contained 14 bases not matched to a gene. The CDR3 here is CASSQTQTSGGPTDTQYF. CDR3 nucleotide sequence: TGCGCCAGCAGCCAGACCCAAACTAGCGGGGGCCCGACGGATACGCAGTATTTT.

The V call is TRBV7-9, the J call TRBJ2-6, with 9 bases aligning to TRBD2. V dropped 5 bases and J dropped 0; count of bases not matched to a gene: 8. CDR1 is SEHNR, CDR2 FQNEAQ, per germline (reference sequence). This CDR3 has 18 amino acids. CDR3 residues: CASSGFAGGNSGANVLTF. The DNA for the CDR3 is TGTGCCAGCAGCGGCTTTGCGGGGGGGAACTCTGGGGCCAACGTCCTGACTTTC.

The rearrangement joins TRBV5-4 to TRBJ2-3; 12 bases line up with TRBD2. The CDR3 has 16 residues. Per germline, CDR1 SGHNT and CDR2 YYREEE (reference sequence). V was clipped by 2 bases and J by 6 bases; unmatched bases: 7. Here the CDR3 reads CASSLLLAGGPDTQYF. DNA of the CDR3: TGTGCCAGCAGCTTACTCCTAGCGGGGGGGCCCGATACGCAGTATTTT.